This is a list of T cell receptor beta chains from one sample in a study of T-cell reconstitution after alpha-beta-depleted transplantation in children. TCRdb called the PCR reads again in MiXCR, with one record for every CDR3 protein. The table has 350,000 to 500,000 distinct CDR3 sequences, 43% seen once. Material: PBMCs, obtained before TCRalphabeta/CD19-depleted stem cell transplant. All receptors derive from a girl aged 2 to 10 with aplastic anemia, due to receive a stem cell transplant. CDR3s include the opening cysteine and the closing phenylalanine or tryptophan. Each record gives: clone size, V gene, J gene, D gene, CDR3 protein, CDR3 DNA. A D gene is named only where the DNA matches it firmly. Clone sizes are given selectively: once, few, many, or a class where the clone is expanded.

clone_size: few
v_call: TRBV7-2
j_call: TRBJ2-5
d_call: TRBD1
cdr3_aa: CASSPRTGGFETQYF
cdr3_nt: TGTGCCAGCAGCCCCCGGACAGGGGGATTCGAGACCCAGTACTTC

clone_size: few
v_call: TRBV12-3/TRBV12-4
j_call: TRBJ2-1
d_call: NA
cdr3_aa: CASSFRALASNEQFF
cdr3_nt: TGTGCCAGCAGTTTCCGGGCCCTAGCTTCCAATGAGCAGTTCTTC

clone_size: NA
v_call: TRBV5-1
j_call: TRBJ2-5
d_call: TRBD2
cdr3_aa: CASSLGLSRETQYF
cdr3_nt: TGCGCCAGCAGCCTGGGACTAAGCAGGGAGACCCAGTACTTC

clone_size: NA
v_call: TRBV12-3/TRBV12-4
j_call: TRBJ2-7
d_call: NA
cdr3_aa: CASSLDRIDYEQYF
cdr3_nt: TGTGCCAGCAGTTTAGACAGGATCGACTACGAGCAGTACTTC

clone_size: NA
v_call: TRBV3-1
j_call: TRBJ1-1
d_call: NA
cdr3_aa: CASSQGASEAFF
cdr3_nt: TGTGCCAGCAGCCAAGGGGCAAGTGAAGCTTTCTTT

clone_size: NA
v_call: TRBV20-1
j_call: TRBJ2-5
d_call: TRBD2
cdr3_aa: CSARDKLAGGLETQYF
cdr3_nt: TGCAGTGCTAGAGATAAACTAGCGGGAGGGCTAGAGACCCAGTACTTC

clone_size: few
v_call: TRBV5-1
j_call: TRBJ1-6
d_call: TRBD1
cdr3_aa: CASRQGTNSPLHF
cdr3_nt: TGCGCCAGCCGACAGGGAACTAATTCACCCCTCCACTTT

clone_size: NA
v_call: TRBV15
j_call: TRBJ2-2
d_call: NA
cdr3_aa: CATSRAMVSNTGELFF
cdr3_nt: TGTGCCACCAGCAGAGCGATGGTTTCGAACACCGGGGAGCTGTTTTTT

clone_size: NA
v_call: TRBV5-1
j_call: TRBJ1-1
d_call: TRBD1
cdr3_aa: CASSRRDRVNMNTEAFF
cdr3_nt: TGCGCCAGCAGCCGGCGCGACAGGGTGAACATGAACACTGAAGCTTTCTTT

clone_size: NA
v_call: TRBV9
j_call: TRBJ1-2
d_call: NA
cdr3_aa: CASSVGGRGSQGYTF
cdr3_nt: TGTGCCAGCAGCGTAGGCGGCAGGGGCTCTCAGGGCTACACCTTC

clone_size: NA
v_call: TRBV5-1
j_call: TRBJ2-5
d_call: TRBD1
cdr3_aa: CASSSGQGIETQYF
cdr3_nt: TGCGCCAGCAGCTCGGGACAGGGGATTGAGACCCAGTACTTC

clone_size: NA
v_call: TRBV28
j_call: TRBJ2-4
d_call: NA
cdr3_aa: CASSYLRIRDIQYF
cdr3_nt: TGCGCCAGCAGTTACCTACGGATTAGAGACATTCAGTACTTC

clone_size: NA
v_call: TRBV20-1
j_call: TRBJ1-5
d_call: NA
cdr3_aa: CSASGGQPQHF
cdr3_nt: TGCAGTGCTAGCGGAGGTCAGCCCCAGCATTTT

clone_size: few
v_call: TRBV4-1
j_call: TRBJ2-2
d_call: NA
cdr3_aa: CASSQEREGWNTGELFF
cdr3_nt: TGCGCCAGCAGCCAAGAACGTGAGGGCTGGAACACCGGGGAGCTGTTTTTT

clone_size: few
v_call: TRBV20-1
j_call: TRBJ2-5
d_call: NA
cdr3_aa: CSARVVGAYKETQYF
cdr3_nt: TGCAGTGCTAGAGTTGTGGGGGCGTATAAAGAGACCCAGTACTTC

clone_size: NA
v_call: TRBV30
j_call: TRBJ1-6
d_call: TRBD1
cdr3_aa: CAWSRPGQGYNSPLHF
cdr3_nt: TGTGCCTGGAGTCGTCCGGGACAGGGTTATAATTCACCCCTCCACTTT

clone_size: NA
v_call: TRBV20-1
j_call: TRBJ2-3
d_call: NA
cdr3_aa: CSARHTDTQYF
cdr3_nt: TGCAGTGCTAGACATACAGATACGCAGTATTTT

clone_size: NA
v_call: TRBV12-3/TRBV12-4
j_call: TRBJ2-5
d_call: TRBD2
cdr3_aa: CASSRLRLAGEVAYGETQYF
cdr3_nt: TGTGCCAGCAGTCGCCTCAGACTAGCGGGAGAGGTGGCCTACGGCGAGACCCAGTACTTC

clone_size: NA
v_call: TRBV10-3
j_call: TRBJ1-6
d_call: NA
cdr3_aa: CAISEPSPNSPLHF
cdr3_nt: TGTGCCATCAGTGAGCCTAGCCCAAATTCACCCCTCCACTTT

clone_size: NA
v_call: TRBV3-1
j_call: TRBJ2-6
d_call: NA
cdr3_aa: CASSQEGGLGANVLTF
cdr3_nt: TGTGCCAGCAGCCAAGAGGGGGGGCTAGGGGCCAACGTCCTGACTTTC

clone_size: NA
v_call: TRBV6-5
j_call: TRBJ2-1
d_call: NA
cdr3_aa: CASSSGRSYNEQFF
cdr3_nt: TGTGCCAGCAGTTCAGGACGCTCCTACAATGAGCAGTTCTTC

clone_size: NA
v_call: TRBV5-1
j_call: TRBJ2-1
d_call: NA
cdr3_aa: CASAIGAYNEQFF
cdr3_nt: TGCGCCAGCGCGATAGGGGCGTACAATGAGCAGTTCTTC

clone_size: once
v_call: TRBV6-2/TRBV6-3
j_call: TRBJ2-7
d_call: TRBD1
cdr3_aa: CASSKNPGQPYEQYF
cdr3_nt: TGTGCCAGCAGCAAAAATCCGGGACAGCCATACGAGCAGTACTTC

clone_size: few
v_call: TRBV7-9
j_call: TRBJ1-3
d_call: NA
cdr3_aa: CASSWEWGLSGNTIYF
cdr3_nt: TGTGCCAGCAGCTGGGAATGGGGGCTCTCTGGAAACACCATATATTTT

clone_size: NA
v_call: TRBV28
j_call: TRBJ2-7
d_call: NA
cdr3_aa: CASSFRVGHSYEQYF
cdr3_nt: TGTGCCAGCAGTTTTCGAGTAGGGCATTCCTACGAGCAGTACTTC

clone_size: NA
v_call: TRBV20-1
j_call: TRBJ2-7
d_call: NA
cdr3_aa: CSASRRGPYEQYF
cdr3_nt: TGCAGTGCTAGTCGCAGGGGTCCCTACGAGCAGTACTTC

clone_size: NA
v_call: TRBV5-1
j_call: TRBJ2-1
d_call: TRBD2
cdr3_aa: CASSLRGLAGESPYNEQFF
cdr3_nt: TGCGCCAGCAGCTTACGGGGACTAGCGGGAGAGAGCCCCTACAATGAGCAGTTCTTC

clone_size: NA
v_call: TRBV7-9
j_call: TRBJ2-1
d_call: TRBD2
cdr3_aa: CASRPTSGEQFF
cdr3_nt: TGTGCCAGCAGACCAACTAGCGGAGAGCAGTTCTTC

clone_size: many
v_call: TRBV5-6
j_call: TRBJ2-1
d_call: TRBD2
cdr3_aa: CASSLGLAGRFF
cdr3_nt: TGTGCCAGCAGCTTGGGACTAGCGGGACGGTTCTTC

clone_size: many
v_call: TRBV7-9
j_call: TRBJ2-1
d_call: TRBD2
cdr3_aa: CASSPSGRIDNEQFF
cdr3_nt: TGTGCCAGCAGCCCAAGCGGGAGAATTGACAATGAGCAGTTCTTC

clone_size: NA
v_call: TRBV5-4
j_call: TRBJ2-2
d_call: NA
cdr3_aa: CASSPTSGEGTGELFF
cdr3_nt: TGTGCCAGCAGCCCGACATCGGGAGAGGGCACCGGGGAGCTGTTTTTT

clone_size: NA
v_call: TRBV5-5
j_call: TRBJ1-5
d_call: NA
cdr3_aa: CASSLWAGDNQPQHF
cdr3_nt: TGTGCCAGCAGCTTGTGGGCCGGAGATAATCAGCCCCAGCATTTT

clone_size: NA
v_call: TRBV20-1
j_call: TRBJ2-7
d_call: TRBD1
cdr3_aa: CSAPIQGSSYEQYF
cdr3_nt: TGCAGTGCTCCCATACAGGGGAGCTCCTACGAGCAGTACTTC

clone_size: NA
v_call: TRBV20-1
j_call: TRBJ2-1
d_call: NA
cdr3_aa: CSARERGSSYNEQFF
cdr3_nt: TGCAGTGCTAGAGAACGGGGGAGCTCCTACAATGAGCAGTTCTTC

clone_size: NA
v_call: TRBV5-1
j_call: TRBJ1-5
d_call: NA
cdr3_aa: CASSLRDGSNQPQHF
cdr3_nt: TGCGCCAGCAGCCTCCGGGACGGTAGCAATCAGCCCCAGCATTTT

clone_size: many
v_call: TRBV7-2
j_call: TRBJ2-5
d_call: NA
cdr3_aa: CASSPEGTQETQYF
cdr3_nt: TGTGCCAGCAGCCCCGAGGGTACCCAAGAGACCCAGTACTTC

clone_size: many
v_call: TRBV20-1
j_call: TRBJ1-1
d_call: NA
cdr3_aa: CSARTRPPNTEAFF
cdr3_nt: TGCAGTGCTAGAACCAGACCCCCGAACACTGAAGCTTTCTTT